Below are 9 T cell receptor beta chains sequenced from a single sample in a study of blood T cell repertoires in COVID-19. Profiled with immunoSEQ multiplex PCR; TCRdb holds only in-frame clones, not every one. The sample shows fewer than 150,000 clones, about four fifths of them seen only once. Sequencing used peripheral blood. Receptor source: a woman between 45 and 60 years old with acute or convalescent COVID-19.

This rearrangement joins TRBV6-4 to TRBJ1-5, with D unresolved. Germline CDR1 reads MRHNA; CDR2 reads SNTAGT. The V end was cut by 2 bases, the J end by 5 bases, with 7 bases between. CDR3 length: 13 residues. CDR3 residues: CASSDERDQPQHF. CDR3 DNA sequence: TGTGCCAGCAGTGACGAGCGGGATCAGCCCCAGCATTTT.

Only one count was recorded for this clone. The J gene is TRBJ1-1, the V gene TRBV2; no reliable D call. Trimming removed 10 bases at V and 1 base at J, with 13 bases between. CDR1 and CDR2 from the germline V gene are SNHLY and FYNNEI. The CDR3 extends over 13 amino acids. CDR3 amino acids: CATRSYRNTEAFF. In nucleotides, the CDR3 is TGTGCCACCCGCTCGTATAGGAACACTGAAGCTTTCTTT.

The chain is built from TRBV10-2 and TRBJ1-1, with D possibly matching TRBD1 (6 bases). The CDR3 contains 16 residues. Germline CDR1 reads WSHSY; CDR2 reads SAAADI. Trimming took off 1 base at V and 1 base at J, with 13 bases between the two ends. The CDR3 bases are TGCGCCAGCAGTGAGTGGGGGGGCACGGGGAACACTGAAGCTTTCTTT. It is translated as CASSEWGGTGNTEAFF.

The gene calls are TRBV4-1 and TRBJ1-2; 7 positions match TRBD1. Germline trimming cut 3 bases from V and 4 bases from J; bases unmatched to any gene: 17. Germline V gives CDR1 MGHRA, CDR2 YSYEKL. CDR3 length: 18 amino acids. The DNA for the CDR3 is TGCGCCAGCAGCCAGGAACGGGACAGCTTACCCGGCACCTATGGCTACACCTTC. Protein sequence: CASSQERDSLPGTYGYTF.

The V call is TRBV19, the J call TRBJ1-2, with TRBD1 identical over 9 bases. The CDR3 is made up of 15 amino acids. J was trimmed by 0 bases and V by 10 bases; bases with no gene match: 9. CDR1 LNHDA and CDR2 SQIVND come from the germline V gene (reference sequence). CDR3 in DNA: TGTGCCACTGGACAGGGGCGGGAAGCTAACTATGGCTACACCTTC. This translates into CATGQGREANYGYTF.

The chain employs TRBV5-1 and TRBJ2-6, with TRBD1 matching 9 bases. CDR1 SGHRS and CDR2 YFSETQ come from the germline V gene. The length of the CDR3 is 18 residues. Trimming took 2 bases from V and 0 from J; bases not matched to a gene: 6. The CDR3 coding sequence is TGCGCCAGCAGCTTACTGACAGGGGGGGCCTCTGGGGCCAACGTCCTGACTTTC. Translating it yields CASSLLTGGASGANVLTF.

The V and J genes are TRBV2 and TRBJ2-7; tentatively, D is TRBD1 (6 bases). Germline V gene sequence: CDR1 SNHLY, CDR2 FYNNEI. The CDR3 totals 14 residues. V lost 6 bases and J 2 bases, leaving 14 bases between the germline ends. CDR3 protein: CASRIIRGPYEQYF. The CDR3, as DNA: TGTGCCAGCAGGATCATCAGGGGACCCTACGAGCAGTACTTC.

V usage is TRBV7-9 and J usage is TRBJ1-2; D gene uncertain. The CDR3 consists of 16 residues. Germline V gene sequence: CDR1 SEHNR, CDR2 FQNEAQ (reference sequence). Deletions cut 0 bases from V and 5 bases from J, with 16 bases between. DNA for the CDR3: TGTGCCAGCAGCTTAGCGCTACGCACAGAACTTTATGGCTACACCTTC. Translation: CASSLALRTELYGYTF.

The CDR3 sequence is CASSESSTPGDSQQYF. The CDR3 coding sequence is TGCGCCAGCAGTGAGTCGTCTACCCCGGGGGACAGTCAGCAGTACTTC. The chain carries TRBV10-1 and TRBJ2-7, with a tentative D call TRBD1 (7 bases). CDR1 is WNHNN and CDR2 is SYGVQD in the germline V gene (reference sequence). The CDR3 has 16 amino acids. The V end was cut by 0 bases, the J end by 8 bases, with 20 bases between.